This T cell receptor (beta chain) was identified in a study of blood T cell repertoires in COVID-19. Study details: Samples of COVID-19 (acute and convalescent) were obtained from the United States, Italy and Spain.

The data were produced by immunoSEQ multiplex PCR, yet TCRdb's version contains in-frame clones alone and is incomplete. The sample yields about 260,000 clones, 85% to 90% seen once. Trimming cost V 1 base and J 2 bases, with 11 bases left between them. Germline loops: CDR1 LNHNV, CDR2 YYDKDF (reference sequence). The CDR3 extends over 15 amino acids. The TCR sequence derives from a woman in her thirties or forties who had recovered from COVID-19. Specimen: peripheral blood. The genes are TRBV15 and TRBJ2-5; perhaps TRBD2 as D (6 bases). CDR3 amino acids: CATSRVSGQQETQYF. CDR3 bases: TGTGCCACCAGCAGAGTTAGCGGTCAGCAAGAGACCCAGTACTTC. Full variable domain (remainder filled in from reference TRBV15 and TRBJ2-5): DAMVIQNPRYQVTQFGKPVTLSCSQTLNHNVMYWYQQKSSQAPKLLFHYYDKDFNNEADTPDNFQSRRPNTSFCFLDIRSPGLGDTAMYLCATSRVSGQQETQYFGPGTRLLVL.